The 8 T cell receptor beta chains reported below all come from one sample, sequenced in a study of blood T cells in healthy people across ages. For the second PCR, which ran for roughly 6 to 12 cycles, a sample-barcoded 5' primer and a J-beta primer mix were used. Via MiXCR, TCRdb re-called the 5' RACE reads, giving one row per CDR3 protein. In the table there are about 760,000 distinct CDR3 sequences, roughly 25% of which are singletons. The sample also formed part of further work on T cells of mothers and their children.

Input material: blood. The receptors were gathered from a boy between 10 and 17 years old in good health.

The chain joins TRBV15 to TRBJ2-1, with unresolved D. The V end lost 0 bases, the J end lost 1 base, and 7 bases lay between the germline ends. Germline CDR1 LNHNV, CDR2 YYDKDF (reference sequence). The CDR3 has 15 amino acids. CDR3 sequence (DNA): TGTGCCACCAGCAGAGATACCGCTTCCTACAATGAGCAGTTCTTC. Protein product: CATSRDTASYNEQFF.

In this sample, this clonotype turned up once. A read error may produce the germline difference seen at one junction end. This rearrangement joins TRBV5-1 to TRBJ2-5; the D gene could be TRBD1 or TRBD2 (5 bases each). CDR1 and CDR2 from the germline V gene are SGHRS and YFSETQ. The CDR3 is made up of 13 amino acids. CDR3 coding DNA: TGCGCCAGCAGCTTGGCCTTAAAGGGGAGCGCCTTCTTC. It yields the protein CASSLALKGSAFF. Filled out from reference TRBV5-1 and TRBJ2-5, the complete variable domain reads KAGVTQTPRYLIKTRGQQVTLSCSPISGHRSVSWYQQTPGQGLQFLFEYFSETQRNKGNFPGRFSGRQFSNSRSEMNVSTLELGDSALYLCASSLALKGSAFFGPGTRLLVL.

V and J are TRBV12-3 or TRBV12-4 and TRBJ1-2; 9 positions match TRBD1. This CDR3 is built from 14 residues. Unmatched junction bases numbered 7, after V lost 5 bases and J lost 6 bases. The CDR3 spells CASSPWTGEDGYTF. CDR3 bases: TGTGCCAGCAGTCCTTGGACAGGGGAGGATGGCTACACCTTC.

The CDR3 region is CASSLRTGSFEQYF. The CDR3, as DNA: TGTGCCAGCAGTCTCCGGACAGGGTCGTTCGAGCAGTACTTC. V usage is TRBV6-2 or TRBV6-3 and J usage is TRBJ2-7; TRBD1 matches 8 bases. The length of the CDR3 is 14 residues. Germline V gene lookup returns CDR1 MNHEY and CDR2 SVGEGT. V shed 5 bases and J 6 bases; nucleotides not matched to a gene: 9.

J is TRBJ1-4 and V is TRBV6-6; unclear D gene. Germline CDR1 reads MNHNY; CDR2 reads SVGAGI (reference sequence). This CDR3 comprises 15 residues. V was cut by 2 bases and J by 8 bases, with 15 bases left in between. The CDR3, as DNA: TGTGCCAGCAGTTACGGTGACGCGGGGAGGGAAAAACTGTTTTTT. This encodes CASSYGDAGREKLFF.

This clonotype came up a few times. V usage is TRBV12-3 or TRBV12-4 and J usage is TRBJ2-5; 8 positions match TRBD1. Trimming cost V 3 bases and J 5 bases; bases outside gene matches: 11. The CDR3 length is 16 residues. CDR3 coding DNA: TGTGCCAGCAGTTTGCCCGGGACAGGCAGGGGGGAGACCCAGTACTTC. Amino acid sequence: CASSLPGTGRGETQYF.

This rearrangement joins TRBV5-1 to TRBJ2-1; perhaps TRBD1 as D (6 bases). The germline V gene encodes CDR1 SGHRS and CDR2 YFSETQ. The CDR3 is made up of 15 amino acids. Trimming removed 4 bases at V and 0 bases at J, with 11 bases between. CDR3: CASSIGQTSYNEQFF. The CDR3 nucleotides read TGCGCCAGCAGCATAGGACAGACCTCCTACAATGAGCAGTTCTTC. The whole variable domain, filled in from reference TRBV5-1 and TRBJ2-1, reads KAGVTQTPRYLIKTRGQQVTLSCSPISGHRSVSWYQQTPGQGLQFLFEYFSETQRNKGNFPGRFSGRQFSNSRSEMNVSTLELGDSALYLCASSIGQTSYNEQFFGPGTRLTVL.

The V gene is TRBV10-2, the J gene TRBJ1-6; D possibly corresponds to TRBD1 (5 bases). CDR3 size: 14 residues. The V gene's germline CDR1 is WSHSY and CDR2 SAAADI. Trimming removed 7 bases from V and 8 bases from J, with 15 bases in between. CDR3 coding DNA: TGCGCCAGCACCCGGGTGGGGCGGGATTCACCCCTCCACTTT. Translation: CASTRVGRDSPLHF.